These 16 T cell receptor beta chains were sequenced from one sample in a study of CD8 T cells in ankylosing spondylitis. Study-level points and caveats: A motif in TCR beta, a set of under 10 highly homologous variants, appeared characteristic of ankylosing spondylitis blood.

MiXCR was run by TCRdb on the 5' RACE reads, yielding one entry per CDR3 protein. The sample has 500,000 or so distinct CDR3 sequences, less than 6% seen once; the top ten hold around 3.6%. These receptors' antigens are unknown. Sequenced: blood, either unsorted or a sorted T cell fraction (not recorded which). These receptors originate from a male donor with ankylosing spondylitis.

The rearrangement uses TRBV6-1 and TRBJ1-3; D not certain. The V gene's germline CDR1 is MNHNS and CDR2 SASEGT. Trimming pared 8 bases from V and 3 bases from J, leaving 11 bases between. The length of the CDR3 is 13 residues. The CDR3 bases are TGTGCCAGCGCAATGTGGGGTGGAAACACCATATATTTT. This codes for CASAMWGGNTIYF.

This clonotype was counted many times. The chain recombines TRBV7-9 with TRBJ2-1; 7 positions agree with TRBD2. The CDR3 is made up of 15 amino acids. In germline, CDR1 is SEHNR, CDR2 FQNEAQ (reference sequence). V was clipped by 3 bases and J by 5 bases; unmatched bases: 7. The CDR3 reads CASSFVSGEHNEQFF. The CDR3 DNA reads as TGTGCCAGCAGCTTCGTAAGCGGGGAGCACAATGAGCAGTTCTTC.

This clonotype has ten or more counts. The V and J genes are TRBV7-9 and TRBJ2-3; no clear D. This CDR3 spans 11 amino acids. V lost 6 bases and J 3 bases, leaving 4 bases between the germline ends. Germline V gene lookup returns CDR1 SEHNR and CDR2 FQNEAQ (reference sequence). In nucleotides, the CDR3 is TGTGCCAGCAGAGAGACAGATACGCAGTATTTT. Its protein product is CASRETDTQYF.

This clonotype showed up just a few times. V and J are TRBV6-5 and TRBJ1-6; unclear D gene. Germline CDR1 reads MNHEY; CDR2 reads SVGAGI. Trimming shortened V by 4 bases and J by 14 bases, and 18 bases separated the two germline ends. The CDR3 loop spans 14 amino acids. In DNA, the CDR3 is TGTGCCAGCAGTTCCAACCCGGGCCCTAAGGCCCTCCACTTT. Protein: CASSSNPGPKALHF.

This chain links TRBV27 with TRBJ1-6; 9 nucleotides line up with TRBD1. The CDR3 has 15 amino acids. CDR1 is MNHEY and CDR2 is SMNVEV in the germline V gene (reference sequence). Losses at the gene ends were 2 bases for V and 6 bases for J; bases not matched to a gene: 2. This chain's CDR3 is CASSLGTGFNSPLHF. The CDR3 nucleotides read TGTGCCAGCAGTTTAGGGACAGGGTTTAATTCACCCCTCCACTTT.

Many counts were recorded for this clonotype. The chain carries TRBV20-1 and TRBJ2-7, with D possibly being TRBD2 (6 bases). Germline lookup yields CDR1 DFQATT and CDR2 SNEGSKA (reference sequence). The CDR3 covers 14 residues. V lost 2 bases to trimming and J lost 1 base, with 12 bases between them. Written as DNA, the CDR3 is TGCAGTGCTAGAAAACGGAGGGAATCCTACGAGCAGTACTTC. Protein product: CSARKRRESYEQYF.

Only a few counts were recorded for this clonotype. The chain employs TRBV29-1 and TRBJ2-5; perhaps TRBD2 as D (5 bases). CDR3 length: 13 residues. CDR1 is SQVTM and CDR2 is ANQGSEA in the germline V gene. V was trimmed by 7 bases and J by 1 base, leaving 13 bases between them. Here the CDR3 reads CSAERGLQETQYF. CDR3 in DNA: TGCAGCGCCGAACGGGGTCTCCAAGAGACCCAGTACTTC.

This clonotype was detected ten times or more. J is TRBJ2-5 and V is TRBV7-2; 11 nucleotides align to TRBD2. CDR3 length: 16 amino acids. V gave up 4 bases and J gave up 5 bases; unmatched junction bases: 9. Germline CDR1 is SGHTA and CDR2 is FQGNSA. The CDR3 DNA sequence: TGTGCCAGCAGCTCCCATGGGACTAGCGGAAGGGAGACCCAGTACTTC. Encoded protein: CASSSHGTSGRETQYF.

V is TRBV5-1 and J is TRBJ2-5; no reliable D call. V shed 1 base and J shed 1 base, with 11 bases lying between them. Germline loops: CDR1 SGHRS, CDR2 YFSETQ. This CDR3 spans 15 amino acids. CDR3 in amino acids: CASSLLSTPQETQYF. Here the CDR3 DNA reads TGCGCCAGCAGCTTGCTCTCTACCCCCCAAGAGACCCAGTACTTC.

There are a few counts of this clonotype. This chain joins TRBV5-6 and TRBJ2-7; the match to TRBD1 covers 7 bases. V dropped 4 bases and J dropped 6; count of bases not matched to a gene: 16. The germline CDR1 and CDR2 sequences are SGHDT and YYEEEE. This CDR3 is built from 16 residues. The CDR3 region has the DNA TGTGCCAGCAGCCAACAACCGGGACAGTATGAAATCGAGCAGTACTTC. It encodes CASSQQPGQYEIEQYF.

There are many counts of this clonotype. The chain uses TRBV20-1 and TRBJ1-2; D is undetermined. The CDR3 length is 14 residues. Germline lookup yields CDR1 DFQATT and CDR2 SNEGSKA (reference sequence). V lost 3 bases, J lost 2 bases, and 13 bases lay in between. The CDR3 reads CSARPPAVNYGYTF. The DNA for the CDR3 is TGCAGTGCTAGGCCCCCGGCAGTCAACTATGGCTACACCTTC.

This clonotype has only a few counts. This chain connects TRBV2 to TRBJ2-1; 10 bases match TRBD2. Germline CDR1 SNHLY, CDR2 FYNNEI. This CDR3 has 16 residues. The V and J ends lost 5 bases and 6 bases, in that order; junction bases with no gene match: 10. This chain's CDR3 is CASSFPGTSASNEQFF. CDR3 nucleotide sequence: TGTGCCAGCAGTTTCCCCGGGACTAGCGCATCCAATGAGCAGTTCTTC.

This clonotype was picked up many times. This chain connects TRBV29-1 to TRBJ2-1; 7 bases are shared with TRBD2. CDR1 is SQVTM and CDR2 is ANQGSEA in the germline V gene. The CDR3 extends over 15 amino acids. The ends lost 6 bases at V and 0 bases at J; junction bases unmatched: 8. This CDR3 is CSVDTSASSYNEQFF. In DNA form, the CDR3 reads TGCAGCGTCGATACTAGCGCAAGCTCCTACAATGAGCAGTTCTTC.

The J gene is TRBJ2-2, the V gene TRBV18; D not certain. Looked up from germline, CDR1 is KGHSH and CDR2 is LQKENI. With 4 bases removed from V and 1 base from J, the gap between germline ends came to 7 bases. The CDR3 sequence is 14 residues long. CDR3 sequence: CASSRNWNTGELFF. CDR3 DNA: TGTGCCAGCTCACGCAACTGGAACACCGGGGAGCTGTTTTTT.

The table lists this clonotype with a few counts. The gene calls are TRBV15 and TRBJ2-5; 8 nucleotides agree with TRBD1. The CDR3 contains 15 residues. V trimming: 2 bases; J trimming: 2 bases; junction bases outside the gene matches: 4. Germline V gene sequence: CDR1 LNHNV, CDR2 YYDKDF (reference sequence). CDR3 residues: CATSRLDRAQETQYF. The CDR3 DNA sequence: TGTGCCACCAGCAGATTGGACAGGGCGCAAGAGACCCAGTACTTC.

The table lists this clonotype with many counts. The gene calls are TRBV9 and TRBJ1-6; D might be TRBD1 (6 bases). The CDR3 extends over 13 amino acids. Trimming took off 3 bases at V and 11 bases at J, with 12 bases between the two ends. The germline gives CDR1 SGDLS, CDR2 YYNGEE. As DNA, the CDR3 is TGTGCCAGCAGCGGGGGGCCCCAGGCACCCCTCCACTTT. It is translated as CASSGGPQAPLHF.